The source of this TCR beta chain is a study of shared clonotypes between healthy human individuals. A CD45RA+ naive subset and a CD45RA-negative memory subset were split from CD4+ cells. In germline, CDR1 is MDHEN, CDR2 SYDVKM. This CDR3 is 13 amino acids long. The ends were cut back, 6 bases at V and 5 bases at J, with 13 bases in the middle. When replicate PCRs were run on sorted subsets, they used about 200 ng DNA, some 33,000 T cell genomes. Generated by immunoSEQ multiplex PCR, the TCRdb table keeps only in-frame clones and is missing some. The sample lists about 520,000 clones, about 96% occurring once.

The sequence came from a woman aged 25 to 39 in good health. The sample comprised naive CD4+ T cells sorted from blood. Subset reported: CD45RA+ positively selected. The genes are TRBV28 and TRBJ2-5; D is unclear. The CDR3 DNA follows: TGTGCCAGCAGGCCGGACGTAGTGGAGACCCAGTACTTC. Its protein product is CASRPDVVETQYF.